This T cell receptor beta chain derives from a study of naive and memory T cell subsets. Study-wide findings and caveats: Especially in CD8 cells, naive repertoires contained a few larger clonotypes, possibly CD45RA-re-expressing memory cells. Over 95% of naive TCR sequences appeared only once after error correction, unlike memory subsets.

V lost 0 bases and J lost 2; bases outside the gene matches: 4. CDR1 is SGHAT, CDR2 FQNNGV, per germline. The CDR3 spans 17 residues. A few counts support this clonotype. The antigen remains undetermined. Two oligonucleotides, mixed equimolar, formed the beta constant-region primer covering TRBC1 and TRBC2. The ligated cDNA underwent four PCR rounds using SP2 and nested alpha and beta constant-region primers. Using its own MiXCR run on the UMI-ligation and nested PCR reads, TCRdb lists one record per CDR3 protein. This sample has approximately 150,000 distinct CDR3 sequences, with approximately 20% found just once.

The source of this sequence is a human donor in good health. The sample comprised naive CD8+ T cells from blood. This chain joins TRBV11-2 and TRBJ2-3; 11 bases are a match to TRBD2. The CDR3 spells CASSLDLAGGFTDTQYF. The DNA of the CDR3 is TGTGCCAGCAGCTTAGATCTAGCGGGAGGCTTCACAGATACGCAGTATTTT. The full variable domain, its missing parts supplied by reference TRBV11-2 and TRBJ2-3, is EAGVAQSPRYKIIEKRQSVAFWCNPISGHATLYWYQQILGQGPKLLIQFQNNGVVDDSQLPKDRFSAERLKGVDSTLKIQPAKLEDSAVYLCASSLDLAGGFTDTQYFGPGTRLTVL.